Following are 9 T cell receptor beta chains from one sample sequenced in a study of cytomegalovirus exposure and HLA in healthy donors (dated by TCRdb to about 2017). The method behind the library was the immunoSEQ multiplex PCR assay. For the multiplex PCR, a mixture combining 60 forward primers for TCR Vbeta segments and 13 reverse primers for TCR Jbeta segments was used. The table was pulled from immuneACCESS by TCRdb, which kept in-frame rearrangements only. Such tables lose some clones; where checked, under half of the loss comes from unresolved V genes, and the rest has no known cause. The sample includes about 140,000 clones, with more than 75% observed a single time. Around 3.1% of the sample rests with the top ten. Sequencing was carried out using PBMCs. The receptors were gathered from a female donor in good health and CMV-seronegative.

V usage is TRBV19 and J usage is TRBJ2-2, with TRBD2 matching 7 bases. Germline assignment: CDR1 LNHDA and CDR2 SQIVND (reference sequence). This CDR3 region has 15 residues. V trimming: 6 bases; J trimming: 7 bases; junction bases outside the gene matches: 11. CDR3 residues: CASRDPGREVGELFF. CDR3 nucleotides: TGTGCCAGTAGGGATCCGGGACGGGAGGTCGGGGAGCTGTTTTTT.

The CDR3 DNA follows: TGTGCCAGCAGCTCTGGACAGGGGGCCTCTGGGGCCAACGTCCTGACTTTC. This codes for CASSSGQGASGANVLTF. The V call is TRBV5-4, the J call TRBJ2-6; TRBD1 matches 11 bases. The V gene end was trimmed by 3 bases and the J gene end by 0 bases; junction bases not matched to a gene: 2. The CDR3 has 17 residues. Germline values: CDR1 SGHNT, CDR2 YYREEE (reference sequence). Complete variable domain (other parts from reference TRBV5-4 and TRBJ2-6): ETGVTQSPTHLIKTRGQQVTLRCSSQSGHNTVSWYQQALGQGPQFIFQYYREEENGRGNFPPRFSGLQFPNYSSELNVNALELDDSALYLCASSSGQGASGANVLTFGAGSRLTVL.

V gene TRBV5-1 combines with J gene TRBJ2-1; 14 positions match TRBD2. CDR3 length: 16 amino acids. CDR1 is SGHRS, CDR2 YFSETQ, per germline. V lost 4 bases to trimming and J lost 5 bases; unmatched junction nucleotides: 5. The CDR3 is CASSLTGLAGDNEQFF. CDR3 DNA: TGCGCCAGCAGCCTTACGGGACTAGCGGGGGACAATGAGCAGTTCTTC.

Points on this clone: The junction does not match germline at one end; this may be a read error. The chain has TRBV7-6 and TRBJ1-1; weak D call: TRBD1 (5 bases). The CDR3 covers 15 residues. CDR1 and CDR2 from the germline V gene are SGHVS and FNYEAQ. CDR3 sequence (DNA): TGTGCCAGCAGCCTAGCGGGGGGGGGTGGCACTGAAGCTTTCTTT. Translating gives CASSLAGGGGTEAFF.

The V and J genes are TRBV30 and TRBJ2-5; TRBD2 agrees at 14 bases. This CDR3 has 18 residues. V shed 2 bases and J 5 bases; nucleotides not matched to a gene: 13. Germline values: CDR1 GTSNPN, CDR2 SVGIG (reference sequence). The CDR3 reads CAWSPTSGGDPSGETQYF. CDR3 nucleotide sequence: TGTGCCTGGAGTCCGACTAGCGGGGGGGACCCTAGTGGGGAGACCCAGTACTTC.

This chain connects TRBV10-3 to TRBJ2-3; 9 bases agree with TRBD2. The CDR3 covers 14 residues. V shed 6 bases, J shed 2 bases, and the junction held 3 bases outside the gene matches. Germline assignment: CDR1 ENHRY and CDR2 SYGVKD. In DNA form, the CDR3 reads TGTGCCATCAGAGCGGGGGGCCCCACAGATACGCAGTATTTT. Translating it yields CAIRAGGPTDTQYF.

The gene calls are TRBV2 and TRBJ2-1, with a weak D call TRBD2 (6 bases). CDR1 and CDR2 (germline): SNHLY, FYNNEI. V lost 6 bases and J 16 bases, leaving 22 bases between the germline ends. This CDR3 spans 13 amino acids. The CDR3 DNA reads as TGTGCCAGCAGCGTTACTAGCTCCGGCCGCTATTTCTTC. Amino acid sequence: CASSVTSSGRYFF.

The CDR3 DNA sequence: TGTGCCAGCTCACCACGGGCGGGGGAAGGCTACAATGAGCAGTTCTTC. Amino acids: CASSPRAGEGYNEQFF. This rearrangement joins TRBV18 to TRBJ2-1, with 7 bases identical to TRBD2. Germline assignment: CDR1 KGHSH and CDR2 LQKENI. This CDR3 has 16 residues. V lost 1 base to trimming and J lost 3 bases; unmatched junction nucleotides: 6.

Here the CDR3 DNA reads TGTGCCAGCAGTTTATTGTACAGACAGAGTGAAAAACTGTTTTTT. It is translated as CASSLLYRQSEKLFF. The chain links TRBV28 to TRBJ1-4; the D gene is possibly TRBD1 (5 bases). Germline V lookup: CDR1 MDHEN, CDR2 SYDVKM. V gave up 1 base and J gave up 7 bases, with 13 bases separating them. There are 15 residues in the CDR3. The entire variable domain, with the rest obtained from reference TRBV28 and TRBJ1-4, is as follows: DVKVTQSSRYLVKRTGEKVFLECVQDMDHENMFWYRQDPGLGLRLIYFSYDVKMKEKGDIPEGYSVSREKKERFSLILESASTNQTSMYLCASSLLYRQSEKLFFGSGTQLSVL.